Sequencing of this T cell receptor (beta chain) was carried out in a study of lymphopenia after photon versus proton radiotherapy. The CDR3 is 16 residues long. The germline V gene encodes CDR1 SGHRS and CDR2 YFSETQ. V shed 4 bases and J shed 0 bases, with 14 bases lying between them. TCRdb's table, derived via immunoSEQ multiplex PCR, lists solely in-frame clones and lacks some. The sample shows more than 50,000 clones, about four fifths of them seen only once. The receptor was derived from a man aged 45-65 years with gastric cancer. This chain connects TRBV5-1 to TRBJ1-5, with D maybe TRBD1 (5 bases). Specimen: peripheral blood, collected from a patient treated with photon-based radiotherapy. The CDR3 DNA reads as TGCGCCAGCAGCCCGGGGGGAGGATATAGCAATCAGCCCCAGCATTTT. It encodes CASSPGGGYSNQPQHF.